Given below is one TCR beta chain in context. CDR3 size: 14 residues. Per germline, CDR1 MNHEY and CDR2 SVGAGI. Trimming removed 5 bases from V and 7 bases from J; junction bases left unmatched: 4. This sample was taken from a study of OX40 agonist ivuxolimab in advanced cancers. TCRdb keeps only in-frame clones here, not all; method: immunoSEQ multiplex PCR. Here the sample spans about 26,000 clones, 83% being singletons. The clonotype was recovered from an adult with an advanced solid tumor such as melanoma, head and neck, liver or kidney cancer. The sample was CD4+ or CD8+ T cells sorted from blood, taken in a trial of the OX40 agonist ivuxolimab. The rearrangement links TRBV6-5 to TRBJ1-5; 11 bases map to TRBD1. The CDR3 nucleotides are TGTGCCAGCAGTCCGGGGACAGGGGGGCAGCCCCAGCATTTT. It encodes CASSPGTGGQPQHF.